The 18 T cell receptor beta chains listed next were all sequenced from one sample in a study of blood T cell repertoires in COVID-19. Sequencing was performed with immunoSEQ multiplex PCR; in TCRdb, only in-frame clones are kept and a portion is missing. The sample has about 130,000 clones, around 83% seen once; the top ten hold roughly 10%. Specimen: peripheral blood. These receptors originate from a man aged 35 to 55 with active or convalescent COVID-19.

The chain couples TRBV7-6 to TRBJ1-3; a weak D match, TRBD1 (6 bases). V gave up 0 bases and J gave up 0 bases, with 18 bases separating them. Per the germline V gene, CDR1 is SGHVS and CDR2 is FNYEAQ. The CDR3 runs 19 residues. CDR3 DNA sequence: TGTGCCAGCAGCTTAGCGGTGTTTTCCGAGACAGGCTCTGGAAACACCATATATTTT. Translation gives CASSLAVFSETGSGNTIYF.

Concerning this clone: Other DNA sequences of this sample code for an identical CDR3. This chain links TRBV11-2 with TRBJ1-1; TRBD1 matches at 10 bases. J gave up 1 base and V 4 bases, and 0 bases lay outside the gene matches. The CDR3 sequence is 14 residues long. Germline CDR1 SGHAT, CDR2 FQNNGV. CDR3 sequence (DNA): TGTGCCAGCAGCTGGACAGGGGGGAACACTGAAGCTTTCTTT. Protein product: CASSWTGGNTEAFF.

The V and J genes are TRBV25-1 and TRBJ1-1, with D possibly TRBD1 on 6 matching bases. Germline V gives CDR1 MGHDK, CDR2 SYGVNS. V lost 4 bases, J lost 8 bases, and 17 bases lay in between. The CDR3 totals 14 residues. The CDR3 is CASSAWTEQTEAFF. The CDR3 DNA sequence: TGTGCCAGCAGTGCCTGGACAGAACAAACCGAAGCTTTCTTT.

This clone was recorded a few times. The chain carries TRBV29-1 and TRBJ2-3; 7 bases are a match to TRBD2. This CDR3 is built from 14 residues. After removal of 3 bases from V and 0 bases from J, the junction contained 3 bases not matched to a gene. CDR1 is SQVTM, CDR2 ANQGSEA, per germline. Here the CDR3 reads CSVEGGFSTDTQYF. CDR3 nucleotide sequence: TGCAGCGTTGAGGGAGGGTTTAGCACAGATACGCAGTATTTT.

This clone has a single count. V and J are TRBV19 and TRBJ1-5; TRBD1 matches at 8 bases. Germline assignment: CDR1 LNHDA and CDR2 SQIVND (reference sequence). This CDR3 comprises 16 residues. V dropped 0 bases and J dropped 6; count of bases not matched to a gene: 7. In DNA, the CDR3 is TGTGCCAGTAGTATAGATCGGACAGGGAGTCGTCAGCCCCAGCATTTT. Its protein is CASSIDRTGSRQPQHF.

V and J are TRBV7-7 and TRBJ1-4; 9 nucleotides line up with TRBD1. Germline CDR1 and CDR2: SSHAT and FNYEAQ (reference sequence). V was pared by 5 bases and J by 8 bases, with 9 bases of the junction left unmatched. The CDR3 has 15 amino acids. The CDR3 loop is CASSLTGGKGEKLFF. In DNA form, the CDR3 reads TGTGCCAGCAGCCTGACAGGGGGGAAGGGGGAAAAACTGTTTTTT.

V is TRBV5-1 and J is TRBJ2-2; TRBD2 aligns across 9 bases. With V trimmed by 6 bases and J by 5 bases, 8 bases remained unmatched. Germline lookup yields CDR1 SGHRS and CDR2 YFSETQ. The CDR3 has 15 residues. Here the CDR3 DNA reads TGCGCCAGCACCCTTGGCGGGGGGGCGACCGGGGAGCTGTTTTTT. Residues: CASTLGGGATGELFF.

The CDR3 reads CASSPLSAGISYEQYF. DNA of the CDR3: TGTGCCAGCTCACCACTATCGGCAGGGATTTCCTACGAGCAGTACTTC. V is TRBV18 and J is TRBJ2-7, with a possible D match to TRBD1 (5 bases). V was shortened by 1 base and J by 1 base, with 14 bases between the two germline ends. CDR3 length: 16 residues. CDR1 is KGHSH and CDR2 is LQKENI in the germline V gene.

V usage is TRBV29-1 and J usage is TRBJ2-1; 8 positions match TRBD2. The ends lost 4 bases at V and 0 bases at J; junction bases unmatched: 8. CDR3 length: 16 residues. The germline gives CDR1 SQVTM, CDR2 ANQGSEA. The CDR3: CSVGTGGGSSYNEQFF. For the CDR3, the DNA is TGCAGCGTTGGGACTGGCGGGGGGAGCTCCTACAATGAGCAGTTCTTC.

The chain links TRBV2 to TRBJ1-1; maybe TRBD1 (6 bases). The germline V gene encodes CDR1 SNHLY and CDR2 FYNNEI. CDR3 length: 12 residues. V lost 6 bases and J lost 8, with 13 bases in between. The CDR3 reads CASRLLQGEAFF. The CDR3 DNA sequence: TGTGCCAGCAGGTTGTTACAGGGAGAAGCTTTCTTT.

This sequence joins TRBV15 and TRBJ1-3; no clear D gene. V lost 4 bases to trimming and J lost 4 bases, with 5 bases between them. The germline gives CDR1 LNHNV, CDR2 YYDKDF (reference sequence). The CDR3 runs 12 residues. CDR3 bases: TGTGCCACCAGCAACTCGGGAAACACCATATATTTT. Translating gives CATSNSGNTIYF.

CDR3 sequence reads: CASSIQVLAKNIQYF. In DNA, the CDR3 is TGTGCCAGTAGTATACAGGTTCTAGCCAAAAACATTCAGTACTTC. The chain is built from TRBV19 and TRBJ2-4; D gene unclear. V was cut by 2 bases and J by 0 bases, with 8 bases left in between. Per the germline V gene, CDR1 is LNHDA and CDR2 is SQIVND (reference sequence). The CDR3 length is 15 residues.

The rearrangement joins TRBV21-1 to TRBJ2-7; the table's D gene call, TRBD2, was not cross checked with the DNA. TRBV21-1 is a documented pseudogene. The CDR3 loop spans 15 amino acids. The CDR3 DNA reads as TGTGCCAGCAGCTTTAGCGGGGGGCTCTGTTACGAGCAGTACTTC. Amino acid sequence: CASSFSGGLCYEQYF.

The V and J genes are TRBV6-2 or TRBV6-3 and TRBJ1-3; a weak D match, TRBD1 (6 bases). CDR1 and CDR2 (germline): MNHEY, SVGEGT. This CDR3 is built from 14 residues. V lost 4 bases to trimming and J lost 7 bases, with 14 bases between them. The CDR3 loop reads CASSWARGANTIYF. In DNA form, the CDR3 reads TGTGCCAGCAGTTGGGCCAGGGGTGCGAACACCATATATTTT.

This clone was seen at least ten times. The chain is built from TRBV2 and TRBJ2-2; possible D gene TRBD2, 6 bases. The V end lost 2 bases, the J end lost 4 bases, and 14 bases lay between the germline ends. Germline V gene sequence: CDR1 SNHLY, CDR2 FYNNEI. The CDR3 runs 16 residues. The CDR3 spells CASSERGLGGTGELFF. CDR3 coding DNA: TGTGCCAGCAGTGAAAGAGGGTTGGGGGGCACCGGGGAGCTGTTTTTT.

The CDR3 DNA is TGTGCCATCCTTCGACTAGCGGGGTTAAATGAGCAGTTCTTC. Its translation is CAILRLAGLNEQFF. V usage is TRBV10-3 and J usage is TRBJ2-1; 11 nucleotides agree with TRBD2. Trimming removed 8 bases from V and 7 bases from J; junction bases left unmatched: 7. Germline lookup yields CDR1 ENHRY and CDR2 SYGVKD. The CDR3 length is 14 residues.

V gene TRBV25-1 combines with J gene TRBJ2-7; weak D call: TRBD1 (5 bases). V was shortened by 2 bases and J by 0 bases, with 11 bases between the two germline ends. The germline CDR1 and CDR2 sequences are MGHDK and SYGVNS. The CDR3 covers 15 residues. The CDR3 DNA is TGTGCCAGCAGTGAAGGAGCAGGGCTCTCCTACGAGCAGTACTTC. Protein: CASSEGAGLSYEQYF.

The chain is built from TRBV5-5 and TRBJ1-3; no clear D gene. Trimming pared 0 bases from V and 0 bases from J, leaving 7 bases between. Looked up from germline, CDR1 is SGHKS and CDR2 is YYEKEE (reference sequence). The CDR3 covers 15 residues. The CDR3 loop is CASSLGGASGNTIYF. CDR3 bases: TGTGCCAGCAGCTTGGGGGGAGCCTCTGGAAACACCATATATTTT.